This record looks at one T cell receptor beta chain sequence and its context. Its antigen is currently unknown. This sample is drawn from a study of T-cell memory formation after mild COVID-19. Study-level information: Clustering of TCRs was largely donor specific. Regarding the study as a whole: Some clones that responded were present in memory (sampled pre-infection), which suggests cross-reactive memory joined. Clones from the second wave (peaking day 37) had unconfirmed SARS-CoV-2 specificity.

V lost 0 bases and J lost 6, with 10 bases in between. This CDR3 contains 15 residues. Germline CDR1 is SGDLS and CDR2 is YYNGEE. MiXCR, applied by TCRdb to the 5' RACE reads, yields one record per CDR3 protein. Here the sample spans about 560,000 distinct CDR3 sequences, approximately 15% being singletons. The material sequenced was PBMCs or a T cell subset sorted from them (not recorded which). This TCR was sampled from an adult woman who had mild COVID-19 (a few samples of this study predate the infection). Cell type and time point are not known. This sequence joins TRBV9 and TRBJ1-6; D gene uncertain. The CDR3 DNA follows: TGTGCCAGCAGCGTAGGGTTGCGCAGTAATTCACCCCTCCACTTT. This gives the protein CASSVGLRSNSPLHF.